The next 32 T cell receptor beta chains were all read from a single sample in a study of OX40 agonist ivuxolimab in advanced cancers. Using immunoSEQ multiplex PCR, the repertoire was profiled, and TCRdb retains in-frame clones only, with some absent. The top ten hold 10% to 15% of the sample, which has around 82,000 clones, about 89% seen once. The sequencing here drew on CD4+ or CD8+ T cells sorted from blood, taken in a trial of the OX40 agonist ivuxolimab. The receptors derive from an adult with an advanced solid tumor such as melanoma, head and neck, liver or kidney cancer.

The V call is TRBV29-1, the J call TRBJ2-3; 11 nucleotides align to TRBD2. Germline V gene sequence: CDR1 SQVTM, CDR2 ANQGSEA. The ends lost 7 bases at V and 2 bases at J; junction bases unmatched: 5. This CDR3 spans 14 amino acids. The CDR3 here is CSARLAGHTDTQYF. Here the CDR3 DNA reads TGCAGCGCTCGACTAGCGGGACACACAGATACGCAGTATTTT.

V is TRBV6-6 and J is TRBJ2-1; D is perhaps TRBD1 (6 bases). The V end was cut by 5 bases, the J end by 4 bases, with 15 bases between. Germline CDR1 reads MNHNY; CDR2 reads SVGAGI (reference sequence). This CDR3 comprises 15 residues. The CDR3 loop is CASSDQRTEYNEQFF. CDR3 coding DNA: TGTGCCAGCAGTGATCAAAGGACAGAGTACAATGAGCAGTTCTTC.

The chain carries TRBV5-1 and TRBJ2-7; maybe TRBD2 (7 bases). The V end was cut by 6 bases, the J end by 4 bases, with 17 bases between. Germline assignment: CDR1 SGHRS and CDR2 YFSETQ. The CDR3 loop spans 14 amino acids. CDR3 sequence (DNA): TGCGCCAGCACCTGGGGCGGGGGCAGGTACGAGCAGTACTTC. This translates into CASTWGGGRYEQYF.

The chain carries TRBV7-6 and TRBJ2-1; 12 bases map to TRBD1. J gave up 7 bases and V 4 bases, and 11 bases lay outside the gene matches. Per the germline V gene, CDR1 is SGHVS and CDR2 is FNYEAQ. The CDR3 length is 17 residues. In nucleotides, the CDR3 is TGTGCCAGCAGCTACAGTTGGGGACAGGGGGCGGATAATGAGCAGTTCTTC. It encodes CASSYSWGQGADNEQFF.

The chain couples TRBV10-2 to TRBJ1-3; no firm D call. Germline V gene lookup returns CDR1 WSHSY and CDR2 SAAADI. The CDR3 totals 10 residues. Trimming cost V 11 bases and J 7 bases, with 9 bases left between them. CDR3 sequence (DNA): TGCGCCTGCCAGAGGAACACCATATATTTT. Its translation: CACQRNTIYF.

The chain combines TRBV6-1 with TRBJ1-3, with D uncertain. The germline CDR1 and CDR2 sequences are MNHNS and SASEGT. CDR3 size: 11 residues. The chain's CDR3 is CAYSSGNTIYF. As DNA, the CDR3 is TGTGCGTATTCCTCTGGAAACACCATATATTTT.

This chain links TRBV5-4 with TRBJ2-1; D possibly matches TRBD1 or TRBD2 (5 bases each). Germline V lookup: CDR1 SGHNT, CDR2 YYREEE (reference sequence). V shed 3 bases and J shed 5 bases, with 15 bases lying between them. CDR3 length: 15 amino acids. CDR3 nucleotide sequence: TGTGCCAGCAGCTCCGGGACCAATCCAAACAATGAGCAGTTCTTC. The encoded protein is CASSSGTNPNNEQFF.

This clone was seen a few times. The genes are TRBV4-1 and TRBJ2-7; D unclear. The ends were cut back, 4 bases at V and 1 base at J, with 8 bases in the middle. The CDR3 covers 13 residues. Germline V gene sequence: CDR1 MGHRA, CDR2 YSYEKL. The CDR3 DNA sequence: TGCGCCAGCAGCCTGACACCGTCCTACGAGCAGTACTTC. As protein: CASSLTPSYEQYF.

The chain employs TRBV13 and TRBJ2-5, with a weak D call TRBD2 (6 bases). The V end lost 4 bases, the J end lost 3 bases, and 12 bases lay between the germline ends. This CDR3 has 14 residues. CDR1 and CDR2 from the germline V gene are PRHDT and FYEKMQ (reference sequence). The CDR3 DNA is TGTGCCAGCAGCTGCTGGAGGGTTGAAGAGACCCAGTACTTC. Its protein product is CASSCWRVEETQYF.

This chain uses TRBV30 with TRBJ2-1; D is uncertain. From germline, CDR1 is GTSNPN and CDR2 SVGIG (reference sequence). This CDR3 spans 12 amino acids. V lost 7 bases and J 4 bases, leaving 11 bases between the germline ends. The CDR3 loop reads CAYRLGYNEQFF. As DNA, the CDR3 is TGTGCCTACAGACTGGGATACAATGAGCAGTTCTTC. The full variable domain, in which reference TRBV30 and TRBJ2-1 provide the parts outside the CDR3, is SQTIHQWPATLVQPVGSPLSLECTVEGTSNPNLYWYRQAAGRGLQLLFYSVGIGQISSEVPQNLSASRPQDRQFILSSKKLLLSDSGFYLCAYRLGYNEQFFGPGTRLTVL.

The rearrangement joins TRBV10-3 to TRBJ2-7; 9 bases are shared with TRBD1. Germline V gene data show CDR1 as ENHRY and CDR2 as SYGVKD. The CDR3 sequence is 14 residues long. Unmatched junction bases numbered 11, after V lost 10 bases and J lost 4 bases. CDR3 DNA: TGTGCCAACCAACAGACAGGGGGTGAGTACGAGCAGTACTTC. This codes for CANQQTGGEYEQYF.

The rearrangement uses TRBV27 and TRBJ2-1; 8 positions agree with TRBD2. J lost 11 bases, V lost 3 bases, and 3 bases had no gene match. The germline gives CDR1 MNHEY, CDR2 SMNVEV (reference sequence). This CDR3 region has 12 residues. The CDR3 here is CASSFTSGKQFF. Here the CDR3 DNA reads TGTGCCAGCAGTTTCACTAGCGGAAAGCAGTTCTTC.

V and J are TRBV11-3 and TRBJ2-5; D is possibly TRBD1 (5 bases). Trimming removed 5 bases from V and 1 base from J, with 11 bases in between. CDR3 length: 14 amino acids. Germline-derived CDR1 and CDR2 are SGHNT and YENEEA. The CDR3 region is CASSTTGFQETQYF. CDR3 bases: TGTGCCAGCAGCACCACAGGATTCCAAGAGACCCAGTACTTC.

The chain links TRBV9 to TRBJ2-1, with D tentatively TRBD2 (5 bases). Trimming stripped 1 base from V and 5 bases from J, with 16 bases between. The CDR3 length is 16 residues. The germline V gene encodes CDR1 SGDLS and CDR2 YYNGEE. CDR3 residues: CASSVSPTSGDNEQFF. The CDR3 nucleotides are TGTGCCAGCAGCGTATCCCCTACTTCCGGGGACAATGAGCAGTTCTTC.

The V gene is TRBV6-5, the J gene TRBJ2-1, with 8 bases aligning to TRBD2. V trimming: 0 bases; J trimming: 1 base; junction bases outside the gene matches: 2. Germline CDR1 and CDR2: MNHEY and SVGAGI. The CDR3 is 16 residues long. The CDR3 DNA reads as TGTGCCAGCAGTTACTCGATAGCGGGATCCTACAATGAGCAGTTCTTC. This codes for CASSYSIAGSYNEQFF.

This clone was recorded once. CDR3 sequence reads: CASSKDIEQPQHF. The DNA for the CDR3 is TGTGCCAGCAGCAAAGATATCGAGCAGCCCCAGCATTTT. The chain carries TRBV21-1 and TRBJ1-5. TRBV21-1 is described as a pseudogene. This CDR3 is built from 13 residues.

CDR3 in DNA: TGTGCCAGCAGCTTAGGCCTGTGGGGTAGCACAGATACGCAGTATTTT. Encoded protein: CASSLGLWGSTDTQYF. The chain joins TRBV11-3 to TRBJ2-3; D gene unclear. Trimming took off 1 base at V and 0 bases at J, with 11 bases between the two ends. Germline V gene lookup returns CDR1 SGHNT and CDR2 YENEEA. This CDR3 region has 16 residues. The whole variable domain, filled in from reference TRBV11-3 and TRBJ2-3, reads EAGVVQSPRYKIIEKKQPVAFWCNPISGHNTLYWYLQNLGQGPELLIRYENEEAVDDSQLPKDRFSAERLKGVDSTLKIQPAELGDSAVYLCASSLGLWGSTDTQYFGPGTRLTVL.

The gene calls are TRBV6-5 and TRBJ1-1; D is ambiguous. Trimming removed 7 bases at V and 1 base at J, with 10 bases between. Germline V gives CDR1 MNHEY, CDR2 SVGAGI. This CDR3 is 13 amino acids long. CDR3 region: CASTLGKNTEAFF. CDR3 coding DNA: TGTGCCAGCACCTTAGGAAAGAACACTGAAGCTTTCTTT.

This chain uses TRBV18 with TRBJ1-1, with D uncertain. The CDR3 is made up of 13 amino acids. Germline loops: CDR1 KGHSH, CDR2 LQKENI. V was clipped by 6 bases and J by 3 bases, with 11 bases between them. For the CDR3, the DNA is TGTGCCAGCTCTCTCCGGGAGGACACTGAAGCTTTCTTT. Its protein is CASSLREDTEAFF.

The chain recombines TRBV18 with TRBJ1-1; D not resolved. In germline, CDR1 is KGHSH, CDR2 LQKENI. This CDR3 is 13 amino acids long. Trimming removed 3 bases at V and 6 bases at J, with 11 bases between. CDR3 sequence: CASSPLVPAEAFF. In DNA form, the CDR3 reads TGTGCCAGCTCACCCCTCGTGCCAGCTGAAGCTTTCTTT.

On this clone itself: This likely came from a read error, as a far larger clone is one base away. The CDR3: CASRQDGDHEKLFF. The CDR3 nucleotides read TGTGCCAGCAGACAGGACGGGGACCATGAAAAACTGTTTTTT. The rearrangement joins TRBV5-6 to TRBJ1-4, with D possibly matching TRBD1 (5 bases). Trimming pared 5 bases from V and 6 bases from J, leaving 14 bases between. The CDR3 consists of 14 residues. Germline V gene lookup returns CDR1 SGHDT and CDR2 YYEEEE. Complete variable domain (other parts from reference TRBV5-6 and TRBJ1-4): DAGVTQSPTHLIKTRGQQVTLRCSPKSGHDTVSWYQQALGQGPQFIFQYYEEEERQRGNFPDRFSGHQFPNYSSELNVNALLLGDSALYLCASRQDGDHEKLFFGSGTQLSVL.

The chain is built from TRBV15 and TRBJ2-1; D is unresolved. V was trimmed by 0 bases and J by 3 bases, leaving 15 bases between them. The CDR3 has 17 amino acids. Germline assignment: CDR1 LNHNV and CDR2 YYDKDF (reference sequence). CDR3 bases: TGTGCCACCAGCAGAGATTTAAGAGGCTCCTACTACAATGAGCAGTTCTTC. Translated: CATSRDLRGSYYNEQFF.

The J gene is TRBJ2-7, the V gene TRBV6-1, with 12 bases lining up with TRBD2. CDR3 length: 16 amino acids. CDR1 is MNHNS and CDR2 is SASEGT in the germline V gene. J gave up 5 bases and V 2 bases, and 7 bases lay outside the gene matches. CDR3 loop: CASSETGTSGYDEQYF. DNA of the CDR3: TGTGCCAGCAGTGAAACCGGGACTAGCGGGTACGACGAGCAGTACTTC.

The CDR3 protein is CASSEASPGRLGYTF. DNA of the CDR3: TGTGCCAGCAGTGAGGCTTCCCCCGGGAGACTTGGCTACACCTTC. The J gene is TRBJ1-2, the V gene TRBV2, with unresolved D. The CDR3 totals 15 residues. V lost 3 bases and J lost 7, with 18 bases in between. Germline CDR1 reads SNHLY; CDR2 reads FYNNEI.

This clone was detected only once. V gene TRBV27 combines with J gene TRBJ1-2; tentatively, D is TRBD1 (6 bases). Germline V gives CDR1 MNHEY, CDR2 SMNVEV (reference sequence). V was trimmed by 0 bases and J by 7 bases, leaving 15 bases between them. This CDR3 has 15 amino acids. The chain's CDR3 is CASSLSRGGGAGYTF. DNA for the CDR3: TGTGCCAGCAGTTTATCGAGGGGAGGGGGGGCTGGCTACACCTTC.

This sequence joins TRBV25-1 and TRBJ1-1; D remains ambiguous. There are 13 residues in the CDR3. V shed 3 bases and J shed 3 bases, with 8 bases lying between them. The V gene's germline CDR1 is MGHDK and CDR2 SYGVNS. CDR3 amino acids: CASSDERDTEAFF. Here the CDR3 DNA reads TGTGCCAGCAGTGATGAGAGGGACACTGAAGCTTTCTTT.

This chain joins TRBV7-9 and TRBJ1-4; unclear D gene. Trimming shortened V by 5 bases and J by 4 bases, and 11 bases separated the two germline ends. This CDR3 is built from 14 residues. CDR1 is SEHNR, CDR2 FQNEAQ, per germline (reference sequence). This CDR3 is CASSQRTDNEKLFF. CDR3 DNA sequence: TGTGCCAGCAGCCAACGGACGGATAATGAAAAACTGTTTTTT.

The V and J genes are TRBV5-1 and TRBJ2-1, with D possibly matching TRBD2 (6 bases). V was trimmed by 4 bases and J by 0 bases, leaving 14 bases between them. The CDR3 extends over 16 amino acids. Germline V lookup: CDR1 SGHRS, CDR2 YFSETQ. The CDR3 DNA reads as TGCGCCAGCAGCAGACCCTTAGCGGACTCCTACAATGAGCAGTTCTTC. This gives the protein CASSRPLADSYNEQFF.

J is TRBJ2-4 and V is TRBV19; possibly TRBD1 for D (5 bases). CDR3 length: 13 residues. Germline V gives CDR1 LNHDA, CDR2 SQIVND (reference sequence). Trimming pared 10 bases from V and 0 bases from J, leaving 10 bases between. CDR3 residues: CATKGLAKNIQYF. CDR3 DNA sequence: TGTGCCACAAAGGGGTTAGCCAAAAACATTCAGTACTTC. Combining the CDR3 with reference TRBV19 and TRBJ2-4 gives the whole variable domain DGGITQSPKYLFRKEGQNVTLSCEQNLNHDAMYWYRQDPGQGLRLIYYSQIVNDFQKGDIAEGYSVSREKKESFPLTVTSAQKNPTAFYLCATKGLAKNIQYFGAGTRLSVL.

The chain joins TRBV21-1 to TRBJ2-7; the table's D gene call, TRBD2, was not cross checked with the DNA. TRBV21-1 corresponds to a pseudogene. The CDR3 is made up of 16 amino acids. The DNA of the CDR3 is TGTGCCAGCAGCCCCTCCGCGGGGGCCATTACCTACGAGCAGTACTTC. Translated: CASSPSAGAITYEQYF.

The chain employs TRBV27 and TRBJ2-7, with D possibly matching TRBD2 (6 bases). V shed 5 bases and J shed 5 bases, with 7 bases lying between them. Per the germline V gene, CDR1 is MNHEY and CDR2 is SMNVEV (reference sequence). The CDR3 has 11 amino acids. The DNA for the CDR3 is TGTGCCAGCAGTGGAGGGGACGAGCAGTACTTC. Translated: CASSGGDEQYF.

This chain uses TRBV7-2 with TRBJ2-1; 13 nucleotides agree with TRBD2. Unmatched junction bases numbered 5, after V lost 4 bases and J lost 8 bases. Germline CDR1 SGHTA, CDR2 FQGNSA. This CDR3 contains 15 residues. DNA of the CDR3: TGTGCCAGCAGCTCTCGGACTAGCGGGAGTGATGAGCAGTTCTTC. Translating it yields CASSSRTSGSDEQFF.